This T cell receptor (beta chain) comes out of a study of blood T cell repertoires in COVID-19. Overall study context: Collection of acute and convalescent COVID-19 samples took place in the United States, Italy and Spain. Sample material is recorded as cDNA or gDNA derived from T cells, B-cell-depleted T cells, or PBMCs.

The germline CDR1 and CDR2 sequences are MDHEN and SYDVKM. V was pared by 6 bases and J by 4 bases, with 5 bases of the junction left unmatched. The CDR3 has 14 residues. In the original analysis: Reference gene primer amplification in the assay estimated nucleated cell counts. The method was immunoSEQ multiplex PCR; TCRdb's version includes in-frame clones alone and lacks a portion of them. That table furnishes V, J and clone size, whereas the DNA furnished D and trimming. The sample holds approximately 120,000 clones, around 90% seen once. While infection was still active, Seattle patients were enrolled and then followed longitudinally.

The sample comprised peripheral blood. The clonotype comes from a man in his forties or fifties with COVID-19, enrolled during active disease. This chain uses TRBV28 with TRBJ1-4, with 7 bases aligning to TRBD1. The CDR3 loop reads CASSSGQLNEKLFF. As DNA, the CDR3 is TGTGCCAGCAGCTCGGGACAGCTTAATGAAAAACTGTTTTTT.